This T cell receptor (beta chain) stems from a study of T-cell memory formation after mild COVID-19. This clonotype was seen only a few times. TCR alpha and TCR beta cDNA libraries with sample barcodes and UMIs came from 5'RACE using constant-segment primers. TCRdb re-derived calls from the 5' RACE reads in MiXCR, one entry per CDR3 protein. The sample gives some 450,000 distinct CDR3 sequences, 20% of which show up once; about 8.8% is in the top ten. Germline CDR1 and CDR2: DFQATT and SNEGSKA (reference sequence). The CDR3 spans 14 residues. V was clipped by 5 bases and J by 1 base; unmatched bases: 7.

The sequence derives from an adult woman who had mild COVID-19 (a few samples of this study predate the infection). Cell type and time point are not known. The rearrangement uses TRBV20-1 and TRBJ1-1; TRBD1 aligns across 7 bases. Material: PBMCs or a T cell subset sorted from them (not recorded which). The DNA for the CDR3 is TGCAGTGCTCGCCGGGGACAGCAGAACACTGAAGCTTTCTTT. Translating it yields CSARRGQQNTEAFF.